The rows below give T cell receptor beta chains drawn from one sample of a study of Ad26.COV2.S vaccination and SARS-CoV-2 variants. Clones were sequenced by immunoSEQ multiplex PCR, and TCRdb holds only the in-frame ones, with some missing. The sample lists roughly 240,000 clones, roughly 90% occurring once. The sample was peripheral blood, taken in a trial of Ad26.COV2.S vaccine versus placebo. These receptors all come from a person aged 18-60 years who received the Ad26.COV2.S COVID-19 vaccine or a placebo. Each CDR3 is given with its conserved first and last residue. The D gene is left open where the match is weak. Not all rows give a size; the values are once, few, many and, for expanded clones, a class.

size: many; J: TRBJ1-2; D: -; V: TRBV7-8; DNA: TGTGCCAGCAGCTTCTTCCGGGACACTGGCTACACCTTC; CDR3: CASSFFRDTGYTF
size: -; J: TRBJ1-2; D: -; V: TRBV30; DNA: TGTGCCTGGAGTATTGGCAAGGACTCTATGGCTACAACCTTC; CDR3: CAWSIGKDSMATTF
size: -; J: TRBJ1-3; D: -; V: TRBV28; DNA: TGTGCCAGCAGTTCCACCTTTCGAGTAAACACCATATATTTT; CDR3: CASSSTFRVNTIYF
size: -; J: TRBJ2-1; D: -; V: TRBV19; DNA: TGTGCCAGTAGGACAACACAACCCAGCTCCTACAATGAGCAGTTCTTC; CDR3: CASRTTQPSSYNEQFF
size: once; J: TRBJ2-1; D: TRBD2; V: TRBV11-3; DNA: TGTGCCAGCAGCTTGAGCGGGAGCAATGAGCAGTTCTTC; CDR3: CASSLSGSNEQFF
size: -; J: TRBJ2-3; D: TRBD1; V: TRBV9; DNA: TGTGCCAGCAGTTTTACAGGGGCCTATGGCACAGATACGCAGTATTTT; CDR3: CASSFTGAYGTDTQYF
size: -; J: TRBJ2-6; D: -; V: TRBV5-1; DNA: TGCGCCAGCAAAGGGGACGGGGCCAACGTCCTGACTTTC; CDR3: CASKGDGANVLTF
size: -; J: TRBJ1-2; D: TRBD1; V: TRBV6-5; DNA: TGTGCCAGCAGTTGGGACAGGGGGAAAGGCTACACCTTC; CDR3: CASSWDRGKGYTF
size: once; J: TRBJ1-2; D: TRBD1; V: TRBV9; DNA: TGTGCCAGCAGCCCTAGACAGGGAATAGGGGTAGGCTACACCTTC; CDR3: CASSPRQGIGVGYTF
size: -; J: TRBJ2-7; D: TRBD1; V: TRBV29-1; DNA: TGCAGCGTTGCAGGGACAGAACTTTACTCCTACGAGCAGTACTTC; CDR3: CSVAGTELYSYEQYF
size: -; J: TRBJ2-7; D: -; V: TRBV25-1; DNA: TGTGCCAGCAGTGATTGGGGTCTAACCTACGAGCAGTACTTC; CDR3: CASSDWGLTYEQYF
size: -; J: TRBJ1-4; D: -; V: TRBV9; DNA: TGTGCCAGCAGCGCCCTCTCAGGGGAAGAAAAACTGTTTTTT; CDR3: CASSALSGEEKLFF
size: -; J: TRBJ2-1; D: -; V: TRBV3-1/TRBV3-2; DNA: TGTGCCAGCAGCCAAGATCGTTCCAAGAGCTCCTACAATGAGCAGTTCTTC; CDR3: CASSQDRSKSSYNEQFF